This record concerns one T cell receptor (beta chain) sequence. The sample is drawn from a study of OX40 agonist ivuxolimab in advanced cancers. The table came from immunoSEQ multiplex PCR; TCRdb's copy has only in-frame clones and leaves some out. This table holds about 120,000 clones, just over 90% found once. Trimming took 5 bases from V and 1 from J, leaving 9 bases between them. Germline assignment: CDR1 SGHTA and CDR2 FQGNSA. The CDR3 loop spans 14 amino acids. The clonotype originates from an adult with an advanced solid tumor such as melanoma, head and neck, liver or kidney cancer. The rearrangement joins TRBV7-2 to TRBJ1-5; D gene uncertain. Specimen: CD4+ or CD8+ T cells sorted from blood, collected in a trial of the OX40 agonist ivuxolimab. The CDR3 coding sequence is TGTGCCAGCAGCCGCCAATGGAGCAATCAGCCCCAGCATTTT. This sequence encodes CASSRQWSNQPQHF.